This record concerns one TCR beta chain sequence. Its antigen is still unknown. The length of the CDR3 is 16 residues. Per germline, CDR1 SGHKS and CDR2 YYEKEE (reference sequence). The V end was cut by 4 bases, the J end by 3 bases, with 16 bases between. The record originates from a study of T cell responses to AZD1222 COVID-19 vaccine. The study's findings and limits: Across the whole spike, CD4 TCRs peaked at regions 160-218 and 743-854.

Clones were sequenced by immunoSEQ multiplex PCR, and TCRdb holds only the in-frame ones, with some missing. The table has 170,000 or so clones, roughly 93% seen once. The chain employs TRBV5-5 and TRBJ2-2, with a tentative D call TRBD2 (6 bases). Sequencing used peripheral blood, obtained on day 0 of AZD1222 vaccination. The receptor comes from an adult in good health. The CDR3 DNA reads TGTGCCAGCAGCCCACCATACCGCGGGGACACCGGGGAGCTGTTTTTT. Translation gives CASSPPYRGDTGELFF.